These T cell receptor beta chains were read from a single sample in a study of CD8 T cells in Susac syndrome. From the immunoSEQ multiplex PCR reads, TCRdb called clonotypes with MiXCR, one entry per CDR3 protein. The data contain tens of thousands of distinct CDR3 sequences, roughly 90% of them seen just once; the ten biggest clones take up approximately 0.46%. The source material was CD8+ T cells from PBMCs. The receptor source for this set is a human donor with multiple sclerosis. Both conserved end residues are part of each CDR3. The order of the fields is CDR3 length, clone size, D gene, V gene, J gene, CDR3 DNA, CDR3 protein. D genes are given only for firm matches. Some rows have no size entry. The others give once, few or many, or a class for an expanded clone.

CDR3 length: 15; clone size: NA; D gene: NA; V gene: TRBV19; J gene: TRBJ2-3; CDR3 DNA: TGTGCCAGTAGTGTAATTGCAGGGGTGGCAGATACGCAGTATTTT; CDR3 protein: CASSVIAGVADTQYF
CDR3 length: 15; clone size: NA; D gene: NA; V gene: TRBV9; J gene: TRBJ2-5; CDR3 DNA: TGTGCCAGCAGCTCCCGGGCGGCGGCGAGAGAGACCCAGTACTTC; CDR3 protein: CASSSRAAARETQYF
CDR3 length: 13; clone size: NA; D gene: NA; V gene: TRBV9; J gene: TRBJ1-1; CDR3 DNA: TGTGCCAGCAGCCAGACAGGAGGCACTGAAGCTTTCTTT; CDR3 protein: CASSQTGGTEAFF
CDR3 length: 15; clone size: NA; D gene: NA; V gene: TRBV5-4; J gene: TRBJ1-2; CDR3 DNA: TGTGCCAGCAGCTCCCCCGACTCCGCTAACTATGGCTACACCTTC; CDR3 protein: CASSSPDSANYGYTF
CDR3 length: 15; clone size: NA; D gene: NA; V gene: TRBV20-1; J gene: TRBJ2-1; CDR3 DNA: TGCAGTGCTGCCGGGCGGATGAGCTCCTACAATGAGCAGTTCTTC; CDR3 protein: CSAAGRMSSYNEQFF
CDR3 length: 14; clone size: once; D gene: NA; V gene: TRBV20-1; J gene: TRBJ2-7; CDR3 DNA: TGCAGTGCTAGAGCCCTCGGACCGTACTACGAGCAGTACTTC; CDR3 protein: CSARALGPYYEQYF
CDR3 length: 14; clone size: NA; D gene: NA; V gene: TRBV15; J gene: TRBJ2-3; CDR3 DNA: TGTGCCACCAGCAGGGAGGAATCCACAGATACGCAGTATTTT; CDR3 protein: CATSREESTDTQYF
CDR3 length: 15; clone size: NA; D gene: NA; V gene: TRBV6-2/TRBV6-3; J gene: TRBJ2-7; CDR3 DNA: TGTGCCAGCAGTTACCTGGGGGGGACATACTACGAGCAGTACTTC; CDR3 protein: CASSYLGGTYYEQYF
CDR3 length: 18; clone size: once; D gene: NA; V gene: TRBV9; J gene: TRBJ2-6; CDR3 DNA: TGTGCCAGCAGCGTAGCACAGGGAGGGGCCACTGGGGCCAACGTCCTGACTTTC; CDR3 protein: CASSVAQGGATGANVLTF
CDR3 length: 13; clone size: NA; D gene: TRBD1; V gene: TRBV28; J gene: TRBJ2-7; CDR3 DNA: TGTGCCAGCAGTATGACAGGGACGTACGAGCAGTACTTC; CDR3 protein: CASSMTGTYEQYF
CDR3 length: 15; clone size: NA; D gene: TRBD2; V gene: TRBV20-1; J gene: TRBJ2-1; CDR3 DNA: TGCAGTGCTACTGATGGGACTAGCGGCTACAATGAGCAGTTCTTC; CDR3 protein: CSATDGTSGYNEQFF
CDR3 length: 13; clone size: NA; D gene: NA; V gene: TRBV7-2; J gene: TRBJ2-7; CDR3 DNA: TGTGCCAGCAGCTACGGAGGGCGCAACGAGCAGTACTTC; CDR3 protein: CASSYGGRNEQYF
CDR3 length: 12; clone size: NA; D gene: TRBD1; V gene: TRBV29-1; J gene: TRBJ2-1; CDR3 DNA: TGCAGCACCCCCGGGACAGGCAATGAGCAGTTCTTC; CDR3 protein: CSTPGTGNEQFF
CDR3 length: 12; clone size: NA; D gene: NA; V gene: TRBV7-9; J gene: TRBJ1-1; CDR3 DNA: TGTGCCAGCAGCTGGTTGGGGTATGAAGCTTTCTTT; CDR3 protein: CASSWLGYEAFF
CDR3 length: 16; clone size: NA; D gene: NA; V gene: TRBV6-2/TRBV6-3; J gene: TRBJ1-1; CDR3 DNA: TGTGCCAGCAGTTACTCGAGGGGGGGCAGGAGTACTGAAGCTTTCTTT; CDR3 protein: CASSYSRGGRSTEAFF
CDR3 length: 12; clone size: NA; D gene: NA; V gene: TRBV6-5; J gene: TRBJ2-2; CDR3 DNA: TGTGCCAGACAGGCCTCTCCCGGGGAGCTGTTTTTT; CDR3 protein: CARQASPGELFF
CDR3 length: 14; clone size: NA; D gene: NA; V gene: TRBV6-1; J gene: TRBJ2-1; CDR3 DNA: TGTGCCAGCAGCAGGGGGGGGCGGGACAATGAGCAGTTCTTC; CDR3 protein: CASSRGGRDNEQFF
CDR3 length: 16; clone size: NA; D gene: NA; V gene: TRBV9; J gene: TRBJ2-2; CDR3 DNA: TGTGCCAGCAGCGTCCCCTCTTGGGGACCCACCGGGGAGCTGTTTTTT; CDR3 protein: CASSVPSWGPTGELFF
CDR3 length: 13; clone size: NA; D gene: TRBD1; V gene: TRBV5-1; J gene: TRBJ1-1; CDR3 DNA: TGCGCCAGCAGCTTGGACAGGGGCACTGAAGCTTTCTTT; CDR3 protein: CASSLDRGTEAFF
CDR3 length: 18; clone size: NA; D gene: TRBD2; V gene: TRBV11-2; J gene: TRBJ2-1; CDR3 DNA: TGTGCCAGCAGCTCGACTAGCGGGGGATACAGCTCCTACAATGAGCAGTTCTTC; CDR3 protein: CASSSTSGGYSSYNEQFF
CDR3 length: 17; clone size: NA; D gene: TRBD2; V gene: TRBV19; J gene: TRBJ2-1; CDR3 DNA: TGTGCCAGTAGTATAGAAGCCGGACTAGCGCACTACAATGAGCAGTTCTTC; CDR3 protein: CASSIEAGLAHYNEQFF
CDR3 length: 15; clone size: NA; D gene: NA; V gene: TRBV24-1; J gene: TRBJ1-2; CDR3 DNA: TGTGCCACCAGTGATTTGCCCGGGGGGAGCTATGGCTACACCTTC; CDR3 protein: CATSDLPGGSYGYTF
CDR3 length: 11; clone size: NA; D gene: TRBD2; V gene: TRBV30; J gene: TRBJ2-1; CDR3 DNA: TGTGCCTGGACTCCGGGACTAGCGCTGTTCTTC; CDR3 protein: CAWTPGLALFF
CDR3 length: 14; clone size: NA; D gene: NA; V gene: TRBV4-3; J gene: TRBJ2-5; CDR3 DNA: TGCGCCAGCAGCCAAGTCCTTGGGGAAGAGACCCAGTACTTC; CDR3 protein: CASSQVLGEETQYF
CDR3 length: 16; clone size: NA; D gene: NA; V gene: TRBV28; J gene: TRBJ2-5; CDR3 DNA: TGTGCCAGCAGTTTAGAGTCAGAAGGATTCGTACGGGTTCAGTACTTC; CDR3 protein: CASSLESEGFVRVQYF
CDR3 length: 13; clone size: NA; D gene: NA; V gene: TRBV5-4; J gene: TRBJ2-7; CDR3 DNA: TGTGCCAGCAGCTCCGGACAGAGATACGAGCAGTACTTC; CDR3 protein: CASSSGQRYEQYF
CDR3 length: 15; clone size: NA; D gene: NA; V gene: TRBV10-3; J gene: TRBJ1-4; CDR3 DNA: TGTGCCATCCGATCGGGGGGGTCGACTAATGAAAAACTGTTTTTT; CDR3 protein: CAIRSGGSTNEKLFF
CDR3 length: 13; clone size: NA; D gene: NA; V gene: TRBV11-2; J gene: TRBJ2-1; CDR3 DNA: TGTGCCAGCAGCTTAGATCTGGAGAATGAGCAGTTCTTC; CDR3 protein: CASSLDLENEQFF
CDR3 length: 15; clone size: NA; D gene: NA; V gene: TRBV9; J gene: TRBJ1-2; CDR3 DNA: TGTGCCAGCAGCGAGGGGGACTCCTTAAACTATGGCTACACCTTC; CDR3 protein: CASSEGDSLNYGYTF
CDR3 length: 12; clone size: NA; D gene: NA; V gene: TRBV7-3; J gene: TRBJ2-1; CDR3 DNA: TGTGCCAGCAGCCATCCAGACAATGAGCAGTTCTTC; CDR3 protein: CASSHPDNEQFF
CDR3 length: 15; clone size: NA; D gene: TRBD2; V gene: TRBV27; J gene: TRBJ2-5; CDR3 DNA: TGTGCCAGCAGTCTAGCGGGAGGGCCTGGAAATCCCATGTACTTC; CDR3 protein: CASSLAGGPGNPMYF
CDR3 length: 15; clone size: NA; D gene: TRBD1; V gene: TRBV29-1; J gene: TRBJ2-7; CDR3 DNA: TGCAGCGTTGAAGGGGGGGACAGGGGTCCCTACGGGCAGTACTTC; CDR3 protein: CSVEGGDRGPYGQYF
CDR3 length: 13; clone size: NA; D gene: NA; V gene: TRBV19; J gene: TRBJ1-1; CDR3 DNA: TGTGCCAGTAGTCCCCCCGCGGACACTGAAGCTTTCTTT; CDR3 protein: CASSPPADTEAFF
CDR3 length: 15; clone size: NA; D gene: NA; V gene: TRBV9; J gene: TRBJ1-2; CDR3 DNA: TGTGCCAGCAGCGTAGGGGGGTTCAGGGGCGATGGCTACACCTTC; CDR3 protein: CASSVGGFRGDGYTF
CDR3 length: 14; clone size: NA; D gene: NA; V gene: TRBV2; J gene: TRBJ2-7; CDR3 DNA: TGTGCCAGCAGTGAACAAAACAGGGCATACGAGCAGTACTTC; CDR3 protein: CASSEQNRAYEQYF
CDR3 length: 15; clone size: once; D gene: NA; V gene: TRBV12-3/TRBV12-4; J gene: TRBJ1-5; CDR3 DNA: TGTGCCAGCAGTTCTAGTGGGGACCCCAATCAGCCCCAGCATTTT; CDR3 protein: CASSSSGDPNQPQHF